The source of this T cell receptor beta chain is a study of PD-1 blockade in classical Hodgkin lymphoma. This sample's time point: cycle 4 day 1 (C4D1), after around six weeks of nivolumab. Patients all relapsed after autologous stem cell transplantation, and there was variation in brentuximab vedotin exposure. Assay: immunoSEQ multiplex PCR; the TCRdb copy retains only in-frame clones and omits some. The data show about 64,000 clones, more than 90% seen once. Germline V gene data show CDR1 as SEHNR and CDR2 as FQNEAQ (reference sequence). V was clipped by 11 bases and J by 1 base; unmatched bases: 6. The CDR3 is made up of 14 amino acids.

The sample here was peripheral blood mononuclear cells (PBMCs), taken before the fourth cycle of nivolumab. The sequence came from a human donor with classical Hodgkin lymphoma. The rearrangement links TRBV7-9 to TRBJ2-5; 11 bases align to TRBD2. The DNA for the CDR3 is TGTGCCTCCGGGACTAGCGGATTCCAAGAGACCCAGTACTTC. Its protein product is CASGTSGFQETQYF.